This T cell receptor beta chain derives from a study of CD8 T cells in Susac syndrome. The count of this clonotype is one. CD8+ and CD4+ T cells taken from blood had their TCR beta sequenced. This CDR3 is built from 14 residues. CDR1 is MNHEY and CDR2 is SVGEGT in the germline V gene. V lost 8 bases, J lost 3 bases, and 13 bases lay in between. With random hexamers, 0.5 to 1 ug RNA was reverse transcribed. Amplification of the TCR beta CDR3 was carried out by immunoSEQ multiplex PCR, which spanned a total of 54 Vbeta and 13 Jbeta segments. One entry per CDR3 protein results from TCRdb running MiXCR on the immunoSEQ multiplex PCR reads. This sample has 110,000 or so distinct CDR3 sequences, with over 90% found just once.

Specimen: CD4+ T cells from PBMCs. The chain recombines TRBV6-2 or TRBV6-3 with TRBJ2-2; weak D call: TRBD2 (7 bases). This clonotype originated in a human donor in good health. The CDR3: CASRRGGDTGELFF. DNA of the CDR3: TGTGCCAGCCGGAGGGGGGGGGACACCGGGGAGCTGTTTTTT.